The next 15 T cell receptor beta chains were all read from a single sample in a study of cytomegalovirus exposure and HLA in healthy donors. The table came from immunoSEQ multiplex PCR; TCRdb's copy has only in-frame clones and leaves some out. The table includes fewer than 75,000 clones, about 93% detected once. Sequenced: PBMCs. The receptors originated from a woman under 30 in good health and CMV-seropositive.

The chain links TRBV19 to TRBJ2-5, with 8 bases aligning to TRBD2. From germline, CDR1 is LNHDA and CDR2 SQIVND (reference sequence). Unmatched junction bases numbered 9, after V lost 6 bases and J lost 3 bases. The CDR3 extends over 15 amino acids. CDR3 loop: CASSLTGGRKETQYF. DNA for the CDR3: TGTGCCAGTAGCTTGACGGGGGGGCGAAAAGAGACCCAGTACTTC.

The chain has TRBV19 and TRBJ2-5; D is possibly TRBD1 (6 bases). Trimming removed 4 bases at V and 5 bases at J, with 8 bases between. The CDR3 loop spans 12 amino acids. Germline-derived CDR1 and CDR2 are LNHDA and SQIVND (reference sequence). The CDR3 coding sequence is TGTGCCAGTAGTACAGGGGCCGAGACCCAGTACTTC. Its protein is CASSTGAETQYF.

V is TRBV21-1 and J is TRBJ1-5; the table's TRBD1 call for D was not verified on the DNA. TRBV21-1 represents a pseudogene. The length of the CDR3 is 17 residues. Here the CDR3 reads CASSISRDRESNQPQHF. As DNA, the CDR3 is TGTGCCAGCAGCATTTCAAGGGACAGGGAAAGCAATCAGCCCCAGCATTTT.

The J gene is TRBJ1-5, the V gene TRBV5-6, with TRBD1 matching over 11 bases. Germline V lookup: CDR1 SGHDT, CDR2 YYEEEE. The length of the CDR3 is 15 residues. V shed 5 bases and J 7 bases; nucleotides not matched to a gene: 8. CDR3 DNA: TGTGCCAGCAGTACCGGGACAGGGGGGCGGCAGCCCCAGCATTTT. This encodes CASSTGTGGRQPQHF. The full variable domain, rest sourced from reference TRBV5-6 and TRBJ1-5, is DAGVTQSPTHLIKTRGQQVTLRCSPKSGHDTVSWYQQALGQGPQFIFQYYEEEERQRGNFPDRFSGHQFPNYSSELNVNALLLGDSALYLCASSTGTGGRQPQHFGDGTRLSIL.

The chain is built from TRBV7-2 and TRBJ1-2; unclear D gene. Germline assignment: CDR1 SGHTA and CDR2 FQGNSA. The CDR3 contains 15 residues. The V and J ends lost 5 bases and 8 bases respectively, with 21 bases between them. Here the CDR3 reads CASSRTAQEVGGYTF. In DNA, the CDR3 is TGTGCCAGCAGCCGGACTGCGCAGGAAGTAGGGGGCTACACCTTC.

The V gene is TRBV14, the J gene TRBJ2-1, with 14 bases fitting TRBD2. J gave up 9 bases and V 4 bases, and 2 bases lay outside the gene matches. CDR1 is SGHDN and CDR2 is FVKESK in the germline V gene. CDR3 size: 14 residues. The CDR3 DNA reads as TGTGCCAGCAGCCTTGGGACTAGCGGGAGTGAGCAGTTCTTC. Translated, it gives CASSLGTSGSEQFF.

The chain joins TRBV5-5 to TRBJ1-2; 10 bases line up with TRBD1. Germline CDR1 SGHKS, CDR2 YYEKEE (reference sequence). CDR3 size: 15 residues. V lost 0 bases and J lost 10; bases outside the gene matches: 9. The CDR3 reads CASSLEGQGKSVYTF. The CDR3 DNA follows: TGTGCCAGCAGCTTGGAGGGACAGGGGAAGTCTGTCTACACCTTC.

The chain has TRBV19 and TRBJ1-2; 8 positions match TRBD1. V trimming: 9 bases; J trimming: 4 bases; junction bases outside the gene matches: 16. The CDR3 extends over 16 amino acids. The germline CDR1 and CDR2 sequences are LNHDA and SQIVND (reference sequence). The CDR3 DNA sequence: TGTGCCAGCAGAAACCAGGGGGCGACGCAGGGCTATGGCTACACCTTC. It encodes CASRNQGATQGYGYTF.

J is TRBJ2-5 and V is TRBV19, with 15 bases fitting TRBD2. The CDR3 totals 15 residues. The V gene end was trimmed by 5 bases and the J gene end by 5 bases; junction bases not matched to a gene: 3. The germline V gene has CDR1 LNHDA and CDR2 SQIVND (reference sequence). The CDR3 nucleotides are TGTGCCAGTAGTGGACTAGCGGGAGGGTTGGAGACCCAGTACTTC. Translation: CASSGLAGGLETQYF. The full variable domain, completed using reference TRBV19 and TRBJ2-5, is DGGITQSPKYLFRKEGQNVTLSCEQNLNHDAMYWYRQDPGQGLRLIYYSQIVNDFQKGDIAEGYSVSREKKESFPLTVTSAQKNPTAFYLCASSGLAGGLETQYFGPGTRLLVL.

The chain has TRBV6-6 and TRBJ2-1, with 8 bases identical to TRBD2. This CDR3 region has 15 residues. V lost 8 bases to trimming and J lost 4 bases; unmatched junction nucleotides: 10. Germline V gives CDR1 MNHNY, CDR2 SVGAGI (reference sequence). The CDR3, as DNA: TGTGCCAGCCGGGAGGGCCGTTCCTTATACAATGAGCAGTTCTTC. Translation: CASREGRSLYNEQFF.

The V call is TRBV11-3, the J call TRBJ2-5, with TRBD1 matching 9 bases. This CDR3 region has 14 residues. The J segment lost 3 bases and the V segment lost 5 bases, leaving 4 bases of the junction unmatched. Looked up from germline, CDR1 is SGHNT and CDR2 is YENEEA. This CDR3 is CASSTRTGEETQYF. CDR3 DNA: TGTGCCAGCAGCACCCGGACAGGGGAAGAGACCCAGTACTTC.

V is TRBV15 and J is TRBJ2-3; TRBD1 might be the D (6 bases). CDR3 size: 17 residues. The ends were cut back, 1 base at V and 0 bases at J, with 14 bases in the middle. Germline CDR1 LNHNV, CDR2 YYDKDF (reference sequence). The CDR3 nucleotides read TGTGCCACCAGCAGAGGAGGGACATCAAAAAGCACAGATACGCAGTATTTT. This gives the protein CATSRGGTSKSTDTQYF.

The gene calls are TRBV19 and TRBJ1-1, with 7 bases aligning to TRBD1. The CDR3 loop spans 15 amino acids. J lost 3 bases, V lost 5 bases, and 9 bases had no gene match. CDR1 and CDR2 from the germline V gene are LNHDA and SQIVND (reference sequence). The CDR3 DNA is TGTGCCAGTAGTTCCCAGGAGGGGGCGGACACTGAAGCTTTCTTT. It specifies CASSSQEGADTEAFF.

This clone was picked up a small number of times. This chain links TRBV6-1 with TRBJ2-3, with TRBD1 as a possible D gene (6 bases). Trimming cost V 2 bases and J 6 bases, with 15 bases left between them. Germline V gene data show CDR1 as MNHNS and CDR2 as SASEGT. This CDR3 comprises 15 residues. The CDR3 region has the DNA TGTGCCAGCAGTGAACAGGGGAGATCGGTGGATACGCAGTATTTT. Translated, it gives CASSEQGRSVDTQYF.

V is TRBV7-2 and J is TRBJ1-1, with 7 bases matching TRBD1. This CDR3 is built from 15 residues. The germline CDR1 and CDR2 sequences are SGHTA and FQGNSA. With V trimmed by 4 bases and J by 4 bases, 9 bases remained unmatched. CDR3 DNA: TGTGCCAGCAGCTCGCGGACAGGAGCGGCCACTGAAGCTTTCTTT. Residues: CASSSRTGAATEAFF.